The clone carrying this TCR beta chain occurred a few times. What it binds is not known. Germline CDR1 SGHAT, CDR2 FQNNGV. Trimming cost V 6 bases and J 7 bases, with 12 bases left between them. This CDR3 spans 13 amino acids. The source of the sample is a study of T cells in Graves' hyperthyroidism and ophthalmopathy. As for the study in general: Prior to any treatment, at the point of initial diagnosis, peripheral blood was collected. Study results and caveats: By a 13 V-J model, ophthalmopathy was set apart from stable hyperthyroidism.

TCR beta CDR3 sequences were amplified from RNA transcripts. In the first-round RT-PCR of the TCR CDR3, the HTBI primer set was used. A single record per CDR3 protein comes from TCRdb applying MiXCR to the multiplex PCR reads. Among under 750,000 distinct CDR3 sequences, approximately 19% were seen once, and the ten largest hold over 15%. The sample comprised blood. This clonotype was sampled from a woman in her fifties or sixties with Graves' hyperthyroidism that later progressed to Graves' ophthalmopathy. The rearrangement uses TRBV11-2 and TRBJ2-2; D unclear. CDR3 nucleotides: TGTGCCAGCAGTCTCTTAAGGGACGGGGAGCTGTTTTTT. Translation: CASSLLRDGELFF.